These 10 T cell receptor beta chains share one sample of origin, sequenced in a study of blood T cell repertoires in COVID-19. Here immunoSEQ multiplex PCR was the method, and the copy in TCRdb shows in-frame clones only, minus some. The sample has 53,000 or so clones; around nine tenths are singletons. Sequencing was carried out using peripheral blood. The receptors originated from a human donor in a cohort sampled during active COVID-19.

V gene TRBV28 combines with J gene TRBJ1-2; the D is unclear. The CDR3 is made up of 12 amino acids. Trimming took 7 bases from V and 2 from J, leaving 8 bases between them. Germline V CDR1 and CDR2: MDHEN, SYDVKM. CDR3 DNA sequence: TGTGCCAGCAAAGGAGTAAACTATGGCTACACCTTC. Translation gives CASKGVNYGYTF.

V is TRBV9 and J is TRBJ1-1, with D perhaps TRBD1 (6 bases). The germline V and J ends were trimmed by 0 bases and 0 bases, with 12 bases remaining between them. The V gene's germline CDR1 is SGDLS and CDR2 YYNGEE. The CDR3 covers 16 residues. The CDR3 nucleotides are TGTGCCAGCAGCGTAGGGAAGACAGGATTGAACACTGAAGCTTTCTTT. Translation gives CASSVGKTGLNTEAFF.

The chain links TRBV27 to TRBJ2-2, with a tentative D call TRBD1 (6 bases). V gave up 3 bases and J gave up 0 bases, with 11 bases separating them. The CDR3 contains 16 residues. Germline CDR1 is MNHEY and CDR2 is SMNVEV (reference sequence). The CDR3 DNA reads TGTGCCAGCAGTTTCCTGACAGGAGCGAACACCGGGGAGCTGTTTTTT. Amino acid sequence: CASSFLTGANTGELFF.

The chain combines TRBV5-5 with TRBJ1-2; 7 bases agree with TRBD1. CDR1 and CDR2 from the germline V gene are SGHKS and YYEKEE (reference sequence). V dropped 4 bases and J dropped 5; count of bases not matched to a gene: 5. The CDR3 extends over 13 amino acids. The CDR3 sequence is CASSPGQLYGYTF. In nucleotides, the CDR3 is TGTGCCAGCAGCCCGGGACAGCTTTATGGCTACACCTTC.

The chain is built from TRBV5-6 and TRBJ2-7; D remains ambiguous. The V gene lost 2 bases and the J gene lost 3 bases, with 3 bases spanning the gap. Germline assignment: CDR1 SGHDT and CDR2 YYEEEE. CDR3 size: 11 residues. The CDR3 DNA reads as TGTGCCAGCAGCTTCAACTACGAGCAGTACTTC. This gives the protein CASSFNYEQYF.

This rearrangement joins TRBV5-4 to TRBJ2-3, with D perhaps matching TRBD1 (6 bases). CDR3 length: 14 residues. V lost 1 base to trimming and J lost 6 bases, with 12 bases between them. Germline V gene data show CDR1 as SGHNT and CDR2 as YYREEE (reference sequence). CDR3 loop: CASSLRQAPDTQYF. DNA of the CDR3: TGTGCCAGCAGCTTGAGACAGGCCCCGGATACGCAGTATTTT.

V usage is TRBV19 and J usage is TRBJ2-6; D is possibly TRBD2 (7 bases). The CDR3 totals 17 residues. V gave up 3 bases and J gave up 1 base, with 13 bases separating them. CDR1 and CDR2 (germline): LNHDA, SQIVND (reference sequence). CDR3 bases: TGTGCCAGTAGTATGGGGGGGCGTAGGTCTGGGGCCAACGTCCTGACTTTC. Encoded protein: CASSMGGRRSGANVLTF.

This clone occurred once. The chain links TRBV4-3 to TRBJ1-2; possible D gene TRBD1, 6 bases. V was shortened by 2 bases and J by 8 bases, with 12 bases between the two germline ends. The CDR3 is 13 residues long. Germline CDR1 and CDR2: LGHNA and YSLEER. CDR3 DNA: TGCGCCAGCAGCCAAATACAGGGTCGGGGCTACACCTTC. Protein sequence: CASSQIQGRGYTF.

The V call is TRBV12-3 or TRBV12-4, the J call TRBJ2-1; no definite D call. Trimming pared 8 bases from V and 2 bases from J, leaving 7 bases between. The CDR3 extends over 12 amino acids. The CDR3 DNA sequence: TGTGCCAGCGCACAGCCCTACAATGAGCAGTTCTTC. This codes for CASAQPYNEQFF.

This clone was detected once. V gene TRBV6-2 or TRBV6-3 combines with J gene TRBJ2-3; a possible D gene is TRBD1 (5 bases). Germline CDR1 and CDR2: MNHEY and SVGEGT. The CDR3 sequence is 16 residues long. The V end was cut by 0 bases, the J end by 2 bases, with 12 bases between. The CDR3 spells CASSYSTKDITDTQYF. CDR3 nucleotide sequence: TGTGCCAGCAGTTACTCCACTAAGGACATCACAGATACGCAGTATTTT.